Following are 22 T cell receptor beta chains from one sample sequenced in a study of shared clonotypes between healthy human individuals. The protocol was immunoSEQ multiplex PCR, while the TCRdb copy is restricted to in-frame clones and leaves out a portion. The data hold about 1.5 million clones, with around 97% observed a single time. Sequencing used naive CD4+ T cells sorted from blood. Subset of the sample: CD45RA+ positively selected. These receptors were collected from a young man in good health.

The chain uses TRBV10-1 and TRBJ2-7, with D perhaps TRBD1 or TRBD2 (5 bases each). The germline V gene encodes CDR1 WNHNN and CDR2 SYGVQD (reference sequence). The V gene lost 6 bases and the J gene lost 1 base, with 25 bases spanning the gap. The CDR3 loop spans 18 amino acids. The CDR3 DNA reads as TGCGCCAGCAGCCGGTTCCCGGGACGGACCTCCGCTTCCTACGAGCAGTACTTC. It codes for CASSRFPGRTSASYEQYF.

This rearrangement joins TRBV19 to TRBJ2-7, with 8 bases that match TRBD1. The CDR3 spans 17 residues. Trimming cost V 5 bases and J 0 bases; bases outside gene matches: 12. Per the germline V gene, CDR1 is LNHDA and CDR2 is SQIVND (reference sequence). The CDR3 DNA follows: TGTGCCAGTAGTCACGGACAGGGACAGAGAAGCTCCTACGAGCAGTACTTC. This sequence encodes CASSHGQGQRSSYEQYF.

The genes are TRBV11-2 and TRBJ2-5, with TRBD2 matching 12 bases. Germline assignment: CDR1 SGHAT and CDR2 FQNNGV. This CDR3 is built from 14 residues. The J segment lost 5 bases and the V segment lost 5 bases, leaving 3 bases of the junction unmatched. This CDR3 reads CASSAGTSGETQYF. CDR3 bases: TGTGCCAGCAGCGCCGGGACTAGCGGGGAGACCCAGTACTTC.

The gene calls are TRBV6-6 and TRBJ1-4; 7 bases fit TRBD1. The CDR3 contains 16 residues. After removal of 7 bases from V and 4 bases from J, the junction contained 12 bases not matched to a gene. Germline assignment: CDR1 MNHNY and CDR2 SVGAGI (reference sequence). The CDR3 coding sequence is TGTGCCAGCACCCCGAGGGGGCAATGGTTTAATGAAAAACTGTTTTTT. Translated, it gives CASTPRGQWFNEKLFF.

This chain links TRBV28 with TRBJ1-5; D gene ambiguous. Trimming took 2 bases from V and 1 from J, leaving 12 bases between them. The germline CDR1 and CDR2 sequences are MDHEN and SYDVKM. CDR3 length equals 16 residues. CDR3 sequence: CASSLLGRLSNQPQHF. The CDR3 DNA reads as TGTGCCAGCAGTTTACTCGGGAGGTTAAGCAATCAGCCCCAGCATTTT.

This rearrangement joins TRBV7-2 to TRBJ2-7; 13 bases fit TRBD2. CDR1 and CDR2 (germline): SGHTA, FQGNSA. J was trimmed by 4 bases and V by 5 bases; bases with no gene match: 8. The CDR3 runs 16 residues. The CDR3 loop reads CASSRWTSGRGYEQYF. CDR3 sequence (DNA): TGTGCCAGCAGCCGCTGGACTAGCGGGAGAGGGTACGAGCAGTACTTC.

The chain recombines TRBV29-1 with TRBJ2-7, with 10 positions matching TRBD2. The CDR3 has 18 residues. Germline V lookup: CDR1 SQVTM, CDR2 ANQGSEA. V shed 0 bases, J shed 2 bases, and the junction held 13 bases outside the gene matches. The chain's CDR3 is CSVEDLRASGSLTYEQYF. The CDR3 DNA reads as TGCAGCGTTGAAGATCTTCGGGCTAGCGGGAGCCTTACCTACGAGCAGTACTTC.

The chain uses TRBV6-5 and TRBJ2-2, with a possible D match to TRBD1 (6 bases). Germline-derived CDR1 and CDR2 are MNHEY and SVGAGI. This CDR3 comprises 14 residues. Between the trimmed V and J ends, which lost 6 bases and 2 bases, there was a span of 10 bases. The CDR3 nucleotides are TGTGCCAGCAGGGACAGAACAAACACCGGGGAGCTGTTTTTT. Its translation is CASRDRTNTGELFF.

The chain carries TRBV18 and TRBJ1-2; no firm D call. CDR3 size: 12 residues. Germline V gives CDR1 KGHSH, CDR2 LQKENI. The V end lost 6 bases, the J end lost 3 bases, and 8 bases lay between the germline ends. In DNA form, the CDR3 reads TGTGCCAGCTCTGGGGAGGACTATGGCTACACCTTC. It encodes CASSGEDYGYTF.

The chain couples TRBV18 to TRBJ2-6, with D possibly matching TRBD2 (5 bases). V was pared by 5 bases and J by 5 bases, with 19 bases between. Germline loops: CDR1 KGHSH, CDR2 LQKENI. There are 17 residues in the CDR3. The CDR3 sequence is CASSERADQSRANVLTF. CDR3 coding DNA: TGTGCCAGCTCAGAGAGGGCGGACCAAAGTCGGGCCAACGTCCTGACTTTC.

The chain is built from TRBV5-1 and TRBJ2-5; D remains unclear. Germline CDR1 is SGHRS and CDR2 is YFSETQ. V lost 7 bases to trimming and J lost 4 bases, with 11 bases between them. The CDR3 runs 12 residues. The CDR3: CASSTWGETQYF. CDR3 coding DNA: TGCGCCAGCTCCACGTGGGGAGAGACCCAGTACTTC. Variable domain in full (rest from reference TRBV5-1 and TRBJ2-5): KAGVTQTPRYLIKTRGQQVTLSCSPISGHRSVSWYQQTPGQGLQFLFEYFSETQRNKGNFPGRFSGRQFSNSRSEMNVSTLELGDSALYLCASSTWGETQYFGPGTRLLVL.

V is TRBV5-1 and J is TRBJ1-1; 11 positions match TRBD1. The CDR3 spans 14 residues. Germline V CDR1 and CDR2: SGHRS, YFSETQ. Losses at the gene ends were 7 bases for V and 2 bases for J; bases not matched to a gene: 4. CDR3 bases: TGCGCCAGCCGGGGGACAGGGGGTAACACTGAAGCTTTCTTT. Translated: CASRGTGGNTEAFF.

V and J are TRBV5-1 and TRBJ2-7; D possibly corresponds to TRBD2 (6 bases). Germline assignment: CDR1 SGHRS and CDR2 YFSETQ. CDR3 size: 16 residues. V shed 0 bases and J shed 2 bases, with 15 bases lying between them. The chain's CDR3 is CASSLGYAGPPYEQYF. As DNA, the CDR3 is TGCGCCAGCAGCTTGGGTTACGCGGGACCCCCCTACGAGCAGTACTTC. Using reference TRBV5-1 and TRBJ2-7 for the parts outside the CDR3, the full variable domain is KAGVTQTPRYLIKTRGQQVTLSCSPISGHRSVSWYQQTPGQGLQFLFEYFSETQRNKGNFPGRFSGRQFSNSRSEMNVSTLELGDSALYLCASSLGYAGPPYEQYFGPGTRLTVT.

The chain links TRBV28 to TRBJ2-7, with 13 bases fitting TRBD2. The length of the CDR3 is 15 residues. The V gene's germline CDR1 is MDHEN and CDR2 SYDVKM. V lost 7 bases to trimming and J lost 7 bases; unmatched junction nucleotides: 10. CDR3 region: CASTRLAGGLSEQYF. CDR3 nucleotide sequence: TGTGCCAGCACGAGACTAGCGGGAGGCCTATCTGAGCAGTACTTC.

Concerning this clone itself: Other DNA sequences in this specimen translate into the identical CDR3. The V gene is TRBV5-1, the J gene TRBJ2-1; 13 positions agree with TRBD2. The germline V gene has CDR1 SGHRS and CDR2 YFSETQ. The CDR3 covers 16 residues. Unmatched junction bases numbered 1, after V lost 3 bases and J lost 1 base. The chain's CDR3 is CASSSGLAGSYNEQFF. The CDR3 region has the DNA TGCGCCAGCAGCTCGGGACTAGCGGGATCCTACAATGAGCAGTTCTTC.

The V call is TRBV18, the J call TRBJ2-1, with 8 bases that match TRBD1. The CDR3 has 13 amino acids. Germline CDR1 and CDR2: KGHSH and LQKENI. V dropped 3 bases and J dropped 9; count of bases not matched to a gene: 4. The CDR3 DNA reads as TGTGCCAGCTCACCGGGACAGGTCACTGAGCAGTTCTTC. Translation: CASSPGQVTEQFF.

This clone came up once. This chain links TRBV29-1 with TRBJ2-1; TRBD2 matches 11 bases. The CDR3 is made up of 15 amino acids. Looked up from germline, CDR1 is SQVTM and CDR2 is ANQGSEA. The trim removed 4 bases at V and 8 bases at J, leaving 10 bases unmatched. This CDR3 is CSVVSTSGRVDEQFF. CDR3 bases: TGCAGCGTTGTATCTACTAGCGGGAGAGTAGATGAGCAGTTCTTC.

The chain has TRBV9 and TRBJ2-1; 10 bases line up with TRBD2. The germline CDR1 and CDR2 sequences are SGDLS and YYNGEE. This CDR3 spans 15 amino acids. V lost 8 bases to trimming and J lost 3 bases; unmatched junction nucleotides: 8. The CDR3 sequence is CASSAGTSDYNEQFF. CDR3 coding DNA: TGTGCCAGTTCTGCGGGGACTAGCGACTACAATGAGCAGTTCTTC.

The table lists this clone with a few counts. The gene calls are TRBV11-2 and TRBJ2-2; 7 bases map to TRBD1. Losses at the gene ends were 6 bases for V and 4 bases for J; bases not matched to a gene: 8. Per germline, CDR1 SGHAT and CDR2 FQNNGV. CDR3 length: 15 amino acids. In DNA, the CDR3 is TGTGCCAGCAGGCCACAGGGGTCAGTCACCGGGGAGCTGTTTTTT. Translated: CASRPQGSVTGELFF.

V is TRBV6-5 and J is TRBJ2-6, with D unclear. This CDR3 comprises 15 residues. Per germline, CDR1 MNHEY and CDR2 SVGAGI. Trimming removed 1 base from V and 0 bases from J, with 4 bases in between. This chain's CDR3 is CASSYFSSGANVLTF. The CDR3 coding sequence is TGTGCCAGCAGTTACTTTAGCTCTGGGGCCAACGTCCTGACTTTC.

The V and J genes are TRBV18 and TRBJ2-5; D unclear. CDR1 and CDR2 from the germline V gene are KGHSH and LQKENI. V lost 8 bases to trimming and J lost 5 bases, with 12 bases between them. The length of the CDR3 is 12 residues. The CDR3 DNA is TGTGCCAGCCCACGGGCCCAGGAGACCCAGTACTTC. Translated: CASPRAQETQYF.

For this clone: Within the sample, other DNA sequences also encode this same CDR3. CDR3 coding DNA: TGTGCCAGCTCACGAACTAGCGGCTCATCCTACGAGCAGTACTTC. Translated: CASSRTSGSSYEQYF. V and J are TRBV18 and TRBJ2-7; 8 bases agree with TRBD2. V trimming: 4 bases; J trimming: 1 base; junction bases outside the gene matches: 6. The CDR3 is 15 amino acids. CDR1 and CDR2 (germline): KGHSH, LQKENI.